This T cell receptor (beta chain) was sequenced during a study of memory CD4+ T cells and cytomegalovirus serostatus (dated by TCRdb to the late 2010s). Study-level background: The cohort comprised some 35 healthy Belgian adults, 9 CMV seropositive and some 25 CMV seronegative. To replicate a published TCR-based CMV serostatus classifier, the researchers sequenced the CD4+ memory TCRbeta repertoires of a Belgian cohort whose cytomegalovirus serostatus was known. The research as a whole found: Among the 150 to 200 previously reported CMV-associated TCRbeta sequences, about 71 showed up in the CD4+ memory repertoires, with each one found in between one and five individuals. The results were interpreted as suggesting that the CMV-associated TCR signature is largely present in the CD4+ memory repertoire. Only CD4+CD45RO+ memory cells were sequenced, in contrast to the original study, which included naive and memory CD4+ and CD8+ populations. The original-framework classifier achieved a median bootstrapped AUC of almost 0.97 with a 95% CI of 0.76-1.00 on the Belgian cohort. For predicting CMV serostatus, the median bootstrapped AUC was about 0.95 using the original framework and almost 0.93 using a US-trained random forest.

This clone was recorded only once. What antigen it recognizes has not been identified. Base quality data are lacking; no much larger clone is found one base away. A FACSAria II was used to sort memory CD4+ T cells, defined as single viable CD3+CD4+CD8-CD45RO+ cells. CMV serostatus was assessed using a Roche Elecsys assay, by which serum IgG against CMV pp150, pp28, p38 and p52 was detected. Once the samples were thawed, total CD4+ T cells were enriched through positive selection using CD4 magnetic microbeads. The samples came from a separate study whose specific focus was interrogating the CD4+ T cell memory repertoire. Peripheral blood mononuclear cells were isolated and cryopreserved according to standard operating procedures, and serum was kept at -80 degrees C. The staining relied on CD3-PerCP (BW264/56), CD4-APC (RPA-T4), CD45RO-PE (UCHT1) and CD8-Pacific Orange (3B5) antibodies, and Sytox blue was used to exclude non-viable cells.

The Quick-DNA Microprep Kit was used to extract genomic DNA from the sorted cells. TCRbeta DNA was amplified with the immunoSEQ hsTCRbeta kit following the manufacturer's protocol. TCRbeta libraries were sequenced on an Illumina MiSeq instrument. The original pipeline was this. Following removal of out-of-frame sequences, some 2 million distinct TCRbeta sequences were retained, with an average of about 61,000 per individual. Each individual was scored according to the count of around 160 previously reported CMV-associated TCRbeta sequences and the total productive distinct TCRbeta count. A beta-binomial model was reimplemented in Python, and scikit-learn random forests with default parameters were trained on data from the US cohort. Classifier performance on the Belgian cohort was reported as the median AUC with percentile confidence intervals calculated over 10,000 bootstrap iterations. TCRdb mirrors the immuneACCESS table, restricted to in-frame sequences. Some clones are absent from its copies; in checked studies, under half trace to an unresolved V gene, and the reason for the others is unknown. The DNA was the basis for D and trimming; V, J and clone size are from that table. This sample has 55,000 to 75,000 clones in its table, and approximately 78% of those were observed once. Over 0.7% of the sample belongs to the ten largest clones.

The CDR3 numbers 12 residues from cysteine through phenylalanine. The read is trimmed to its CDR3 DNA, 36 bases read in frame from base 1. V is shortened by 5 bases, J by 8 bases, and the region joining them spans 7 bases. CDR1 and CDR2 were assigned from the germline V gene (reference sequence) as MNHEY and SMNVEV. The V and J segments used are TRBV27 and TRBJ1-6; the D gene is perhaps TRBD1, from 5 matching bases. Sample: memory CD4+ T cells from blood. The TCR originated in an adult in good health and CMV-seronegative. The encoded CDR3 is CASSQQDSPLHF. The nucleotide sequence reads as follows: TGTGCCAGCAGTCAACAGGATTCACCCCTCCACTTT.